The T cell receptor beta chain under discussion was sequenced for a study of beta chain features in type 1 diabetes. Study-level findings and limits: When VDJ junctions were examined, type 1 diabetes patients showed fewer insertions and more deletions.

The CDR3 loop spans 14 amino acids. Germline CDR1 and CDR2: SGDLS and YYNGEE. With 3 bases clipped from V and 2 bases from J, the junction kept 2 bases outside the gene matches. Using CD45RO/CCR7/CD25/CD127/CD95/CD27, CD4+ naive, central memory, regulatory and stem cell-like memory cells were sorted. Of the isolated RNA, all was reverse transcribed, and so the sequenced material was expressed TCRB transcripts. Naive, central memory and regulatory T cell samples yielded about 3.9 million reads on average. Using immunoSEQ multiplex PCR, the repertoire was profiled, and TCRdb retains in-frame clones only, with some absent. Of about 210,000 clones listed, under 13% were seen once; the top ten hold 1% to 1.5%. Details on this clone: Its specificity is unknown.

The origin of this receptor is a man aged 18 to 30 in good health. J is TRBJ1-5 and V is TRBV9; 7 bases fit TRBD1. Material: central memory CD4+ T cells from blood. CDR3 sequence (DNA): TGTGCCAGCAGCGCCGGGACAGGCAATCAGCCCCAGCATTTT. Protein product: CASSAGTGNQPQHF.